The sequence of this T cell receptor (beta chain) was determined in a study of blood T cells in healthy people across ages. Together with a sample-barcoded 5' primer, a J-beta primer mix was included in a second PCR lasting about 6 to 11 cycles. Researchers report that a template-switch adaptor with 12 random nucleotides tagged each cDNA molecule. TCRdb redid the calling of the 5' RACE reads with MiXCR, one entry per CDR3 protein. The sample includes some 930,000 distinct CDR3 sequences, 25% to 35% of them seen just once. Healthy Caucasian individuals from Russia aged about 6 to 90 served as donors. This clonotype was counted ten times or more. J lost 3 bases, V lost 4 bases, and 2 bases had no gene match. The CDR3 covers 14 residues. This same sample was also taken into another study, of T cells of mothers and their children. That source reports: About six children, together with their three healthy Caucasian mothers, made up the donors. Compared with unrelated pairs, related mother-child pairs had slightly higher, non-significant overlap.

The sequence derives from a woman aged 40 to 55 in good health. Sequenced material: blood. The gene calls are TRBV12-3 or TRBV12-4 and TRBJ2-1, with 8 bases fitting TRBD2. The CDR3 sequence: CASSSGTSYNEQFF. CDR3 DNA sequence: TGTGCCAGCAGTTCAGGGACTAGCTACAATGAGCAGTTCTTC.